What follows are 20 T cell receptor beta chains derived from one specimen sequenced in a study of blood T cells in healthy people across ages. Together with a sample-barcoded 5' primer, a J-beta primer mix was included in a second PCR lasting about 7 to 11 cycles. TCRdb passed the 5' RACE reads through MiXCR, listing each CDR3 protein once. The table has about 720,000 distinct CDR3 sequences, 20% to 25% seen once. These records were also assigned to another study, of T cells of mothers and their children.

Sequencing was done on a sample of blood. The receptors here all came from a boy aged 10-17 years in good health.

The chain combines TRBV14 with TRBJ1-2; D call uncertain. CDR1 SGHDN and CDR2 FVKESK come from the germline V gene. V lost 5 bases to trimming and J lost 8 bases, with 18 bases between them. The CDR3 totals 14 residues. The CDR3 loop is CASSSGEYLWGYTF. The CDR3 DNA reads as TGTGCCAGCAGCTCGGGCGAGTACTTGTGGGGCTACACCTTC.

J is TRBJ1-1 and V is TRBV25-1, with 8 bases lining up with TRBD1. The CDR3 runs to 13 residues. V lost 4 bases and J lost 4; bases outside the gene matches: 2. In germline, CDR1 is MGHDK, CDR2 SYGVNS. This chain's CDR3 is CASSAGTGTEAFF. CDR3 bases: TGTGCCAGCAGTGCTGGGACAGGCACTGAAGCTTTCTTT.

In DNA form, the CDR3 reads TGTGCCAGCAGCTTCCCCGGGACTACTCACAATGAGCAGTTCTTC. It is translated as CASSFPGTTHNEQFF. This chain uses TRBV7-2 with TRBJ2-5, with 7 bases that match TRBD2. The J call may be incorrect, as the DNA end agrees better with TRBJ2-1. There are 15 residues in the CDR3. CDR1 is SGHTA, CDR2 FQGNSA, per germline.

This clonotype was detected a few times. The chain recombines TRBV27 with TRBJ2-7; TRBD2 might be the D (7 bases). Germline loops: CDR1 MNHEY, CDR2 SMNVEV (reference sequence). V was shortened by 4 bases and J by 2 bases, with 24 bases between the two germline ends. The CDR3 spans 18 residues. Written as DNA, the CDR3 is TGTGCCAGCAGTTACCAGGTTTCGGGGGGCACCAGTACCTACGAGCAGTACTTC. Its translation is CASSYQVSGGTSTYEQYF.

This clonotype was detected a few times. V usage is TRBV27 and J usage is TRBJ2-4; D gene unclear. V lost 6 bases to trimming and J lost 7 bases, with 16 bases between them. The CDR3 length is 14 residues. Germline V gene data show CDR1 as MNHEY and CDR2 as SMNVEV (reference sequence). CDR3 region: CASSWNALGNIQYF. CDR3 sequence (DNA): TGTGCCAGCAGCTGGAACGCCCTAGGGAACATTCAGTACTTC.

This clonotype was seen repeatedly, ten times or more. The chain joins TRBV7-2 to TRBJ1-2; D gene ambiguous. Germline V CDR1 and CDR2: SGHTA, FQGNSA. The V gene lost 4 bases and the J gene lost 4 bases, with 13 bases spanning the gap. The CDR3 covers 14 residues. CDR3 DNA: TGTGCCAGCAGCTCTCTGCTCACCGCCTATGGCTACACCTTC. Residues: CASSSLLTAYGYTF.

The V call is TRBV20-1, the J call TRBJ2-1; D uncertain. V gave up 8 bases and J gave up 0 bases, with 20 bases separating them. Germline values: CDR1 DFQATT, CDR2 SNEGSKA (reference sequence). The CDR3 sequence is 16 residues long. In DNA form, the CDR3 reads TGCAGTACTGGGCAGGCGACCTCGAGCTCCTACAATGAGCAGTTCTTC. It translates to CSTGQATSSSYNEQFF.

J is TRBJ1-1 and V is TRBV28; D call uncertain. The CDR3 sequence is 16 residues long. Trimming left V 4 bases short and J 3 bases short, with 18 bases between. Germline CDR1 MDHEN, CDR2 SYDVKM. As DNA, the CDR3 is TGTGCCAGCAGTTCATGGTGGGAATCGCGGGACACTGAAGCTTTCTTT. Protein product: CASSSWWESRDTEAFF.

This CDR3 reads CASSSPGTPETQYF. CDR3 nucleotides: TGTGCCAGCAGCTCCCCCGGGACGCCAGAGACCCAGTACTTC. The gene calls are TRBV7-9 and TRBJ2-5; D assignment may be TRBD1 or TRBD2 (5 bases each). Germline assignment: CDR1 SEHNR and CDR2 FQNEAQ (reference sequence). This CDR3 region has 14 residues. The V and J ends lost 4 bases and 4 bases respectively, with 13 bases between them.

This sequence joins TRBV24-1 and TRBJ2-1, with TRBD2 matching over 10 bases. Germline CDR1 reads KGHDR; CDR2 reads SFDVKD. CDR3 length equals 17 residues. V lost 3 bases to trimming and J lost 4 bases; unmatched junction nucleotides: 8. CDR3 DNA: TGTGCCACCAGTGATGCAAGACCGGGACTAGCGTACAATGAGCAGTTCTTC. This codes for CATSDARPGLAYNEQFF.

This clonotype has only a few counts. This sequence joins TRBV29-1 and TRBJ1-2; TRBD1 matches 8 bases. Germline V lookup: CDR1 SQVTM, CDR2 ANQGSEA. With V trimmed by 3 bases and J by 5 bases, 11 bases remained unmatched. This CDR3 spans 15 amino acids. The CDR3 coding sequence is TGCAGCGTTGATCGAGGGCAGGGGGCTAGGTATGGCTACACCTTC. Its protein is CSVDRGQGARYGYTF.

The genes are TRBV5-5 and TRBJ2-7; 7 positions match TRBD2. Trimming took 4 bases from V and 2 from J; bases not matched to a gene: 9. There are 15 residues in the CDR3. From germline, CDR1 is SGHKS and CDR2 YYEKEE (reference sequence). CDR3 coding DNA: TGTGCCAGCAGCCCCACCCTAGCGGTGACCTACGAGCAGTACTTC. It specifies CASSPTLAVTYEQYF.

The genes are TRBV28 and TRBJ1-5; 7 bases are a match to TRBD1. V gave up 9 bases and J gave up 3 bases; unmatched junction bases: 11. Germline loops: CDR1 MDHEN, CDR2 SYDVKM. The length of the CDR3 is 15 residues. The CDR3 spells CASGPPTGINQPQHF. The DNA for the CDR3 is TGTGCCAGTGGGCCTCCGACAGGGATCAATCAGCCCCAGCATTTT.

This clonotype has only a few counts. The J gene is TRBJ1-4, the V gene TRBV28; tentative D call: TRBD1 (5 bases). V dropped 2 bases and J dropped 3 bases, with 7 bases sitting between them. The germline gives CDR1 MDHEN, CDR2 SYDVKM. CDR3 length: 14 amino acids. CDR3 DNA sequence: TGTGCCAGCAGTTTAAGGGGCGCTAATGAAAAACTGTTTTTT. Its translation: CASSLRGANEKLFF.

This clonotype has a handful of counts. The chain employs TRBV7-9 and TRBJ1-3; TRBD1 aligns across 7 bases. With 5 bases clipped from V and 0 bases from J, the junction kept 7 bases outside the gene matches. CDR3 length: 16 amino acids. The germline V gene encodes CDR1 SEHNR and CDR2 FQNEAQ (reference sequence). The CDR3 loop is CASSPRGQTSGNTIYF. The CDR3 DNA reads as TGTGCCAGCAGCCCCCGGGGACAGACCTCTGGAAACACCATATATTTT.

The chain joins TRBV5-1 to TRBJ1-1; D is perhaps TRBD1 (5 bases). V was cut by 0 bases and J by 8 bases, with 11 bases left in between. This CDR3 contains 13 residues. Germline V gene data show CDR1 as SGHRS and CDR2 as YFSETQ. The CDR3 region has the DNA TGCGCCAGCAGCTTGGTTCATGAGGGGGAAGCTTTCTTT. This encodes CASSLVHEGEAFF.

The CDR3 is CAWSGGQSYEQYF. As DNA, the CDR3 is TGTGCCTGGAGTGGGGGACAGTCCTACGAGCAGTACTTC. The V and J genes are TRBV30 and TRBJ2-7; 7 bases are a match to TRBD1. CDR1 is GTSNPN, CDR2 SVGIG, per germline (reference sequence). This CDR3 spans 13 amino acids. After removal of 1 base from V and 1 base from J, the junction contained 1 base not matched to a gene.

This clonotype has a handful of counts. This chain uses TRBV29-1 with TRBJ1-4; no definite D call. Germline CDR1 SQVTM, CDR2 ANQGSEA. Trimming left V 3 bases short and J 3 bases short, with 8 bases between. The CDR3 contains 13 residues. The CDR3 is CSVEMAANEKLFF. Here the CDR3 DNA reads TGCAGCGTTGAGATGGCAGCTAATGAAAAACTGTTTTTT.

This chain uses TRBV20-1 with TRBJ2-5; D is ambiguous. The J call may be wrong; the DNA end is better matched by TRBJ2-7. Germline V lookup: CDR1 DFQATT, CDR2 SNEGSKA (reference sequence). The CDR3 totals 13 residues. In nucleotides, the CDR3 is TGCAGTGCTAGAGGCCCCTATGCCTACGAGCAGTACTTC. As protein: CSARGPYAYEQYF.

This clonotype was detected once. The rearrangement uses TRBV29-1 and TRBJ1-4; 8 nucleotides align to TRBD1. The CDR3 runs to 13 residues. From germline, CDR1 is SQVTM and CDR2 ANQGSEA. The junction had 7 bases not matched to a gene; V was cut back by 6 bases and J by 7 bases. The DNA for the CDR3 is TGCAGCGTCGAACAGGGGGTGGGTGAAAAACTGTTTTTT. Its protein product is CSVEQGVGEKLFF.